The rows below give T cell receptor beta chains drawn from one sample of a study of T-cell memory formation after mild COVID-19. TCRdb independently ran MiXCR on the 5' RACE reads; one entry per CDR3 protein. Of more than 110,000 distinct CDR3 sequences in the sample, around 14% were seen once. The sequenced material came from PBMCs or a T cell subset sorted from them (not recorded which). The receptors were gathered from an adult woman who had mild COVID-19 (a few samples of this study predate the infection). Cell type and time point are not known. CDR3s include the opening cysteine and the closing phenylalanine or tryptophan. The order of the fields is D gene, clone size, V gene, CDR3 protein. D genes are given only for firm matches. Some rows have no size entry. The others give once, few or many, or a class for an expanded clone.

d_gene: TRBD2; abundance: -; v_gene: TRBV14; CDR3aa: CASSPLASGYEQFF
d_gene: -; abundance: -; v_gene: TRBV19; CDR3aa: CASSIIGTNQETQYF
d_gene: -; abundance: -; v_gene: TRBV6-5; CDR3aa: CASSSHIGGEQYF
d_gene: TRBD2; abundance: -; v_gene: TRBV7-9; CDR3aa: CAGYSGRSDTQYF
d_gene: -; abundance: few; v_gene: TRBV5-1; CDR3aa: CASSFRVPPYNEQYF
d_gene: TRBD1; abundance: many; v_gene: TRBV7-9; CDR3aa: CASSSTAGQGIYEQYF
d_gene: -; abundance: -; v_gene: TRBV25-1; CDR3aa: CASSAPPGELFF
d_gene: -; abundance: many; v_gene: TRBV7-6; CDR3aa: CASSPLGSDQPQHF
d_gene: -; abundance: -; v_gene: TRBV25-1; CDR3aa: CASSEGLGSDGYTF
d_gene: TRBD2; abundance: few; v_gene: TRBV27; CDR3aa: CASGPPGTSVDTQYF
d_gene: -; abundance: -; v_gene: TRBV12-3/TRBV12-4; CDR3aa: CASSLGQNEAFF
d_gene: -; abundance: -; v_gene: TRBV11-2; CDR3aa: CASSLDGRELPEAFF
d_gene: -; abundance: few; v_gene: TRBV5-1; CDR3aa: CASSFSSNNEQFF
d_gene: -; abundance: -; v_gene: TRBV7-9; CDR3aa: CASSPWSMAGNPSRDGYTF
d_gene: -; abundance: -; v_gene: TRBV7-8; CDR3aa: CASSPQAGTQETQYF
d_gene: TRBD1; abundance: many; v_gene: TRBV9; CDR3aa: CASSPGTGGGTEAFF
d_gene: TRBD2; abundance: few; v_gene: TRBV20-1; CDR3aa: CSATQTEFSGGVETQYF
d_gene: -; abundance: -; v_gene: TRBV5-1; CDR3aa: CASSSDGSNGYTF
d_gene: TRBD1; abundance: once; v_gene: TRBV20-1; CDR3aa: CSARDQGAGNNEQFF
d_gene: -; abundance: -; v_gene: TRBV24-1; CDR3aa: CATSGTLYSNQPQHF
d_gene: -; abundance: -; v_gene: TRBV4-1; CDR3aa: CASSQETSRKQYF
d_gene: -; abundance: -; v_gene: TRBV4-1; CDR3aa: CASSQGPSVYEQFF
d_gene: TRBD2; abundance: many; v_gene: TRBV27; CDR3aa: CASTRTSGSLVTNNEQFF
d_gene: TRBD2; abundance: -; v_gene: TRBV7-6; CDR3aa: CASSLVLFTGLADPYNEQFF
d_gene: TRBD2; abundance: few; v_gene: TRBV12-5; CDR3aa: CASESSTSGNTDTQYF